The 30 T cell receptor beta chains below come from one sample, sequenced in a study of blood T cell repertoires in COVID-19. This table comes from immunoSEQ multiplex PCR, and its TCRdb copy is limited to in-frame clones, with some not included. The data show some 190,000 clones, roughly 79% seen once. The specimen sequenced was peripheral blood. The receptors come from a woman aged 40-49 years with COVID-19, enrolled during active disease.

The CDR3 DNA reads TGCAGCGTTGCAGGGGGCTTATACACTGAAGCTTTCTTT. It translates to CSVAGGLYTEAFF. This chain joins TRBV29-1 and TRBJ1-1, with TRBD1 matching 8 bases. Germline CDR1 is SQVTM and CDR2 is ANQGSEA. Losses at the gene ends were 4 bases for V and 3 bases for J; bases not matched to a gene: 4. The CDR3 contains 13 residues.

The V gene is TRBV16, the J gene TRBJ1-4, with D possibly matching TRBD1 (6 bases). Germline V gene lookup returns CDR1 KGHSY and CDR2 FQNENV. The CDR3 length is 15 residues. The V end was cut by 4 bases, the J end by 5 bases, with 14 bases between. The CDR3: CASSLNRASNEKLFF. DNA of the CDR3: TGTGCCAGCAGCCTTAACAGGGCTTCAAATGAAAAACTGTTTTTT.

Here the CDR3 DNA reads TGTGCCAGCAGCGCACCGGGACAACTAAACACCATATATTTT. This encodes CASSAPGQLNTIYF. The chain combines TRBV9 with TRBJ1-3; TRBD1 might be the D (6 bases). Trimming shortened V by 3 bases and J by 6 bases, and 13 bases separated the two germline ends. This CDR3 region has 14 residues. The germline gives CDR1 SGDLS, CDR2 YYNGEE.

The V and J genes are TRBV28 and TRBJ2-1; D remains ambiguous. CDR3 size: 17 residues. Trimming pared 2 bases from V and 3 bases from J, leaving 17 bases between. The V gene's germline CDR1 is MDHEN and CDR2 SYDVKM. This CDR3 is CASSLHPALLFYNEQFF. In DNA form, the CDR3 reads TGTGCCAGCAGTTTACACCCCGCCCTGCTATTCTACAATGAGCAGTTCTTC.

As for this clone: Likely a read error: the CDR3 ends without its conserved phenylalanine or tryptophan. Because the CDR3's place on the DNA is in doubt, the DNA is left out and the CDR3 is given as listed by TCRdb. The chain is built from TRBV28 and TRBJ1-1; the D call TRBD1 from the table was never checked on the DNA. Germline CDR1 is MDHEN and CDR2 is SYDVKM. 11 amino acids form the CDR3, both terminal residues included. The CDR3 spells CASTLGPSVWV.

V gene TRBV2 combines with J gene TRBJ2-1, with TRBD2 identical over 12 bases. CDR3 size: 18 residues. The germline CDR1 and CDR2 sequences are SNHLY and FYNNEI. J gave up 1 base and V 6 bases, and 10 bases lay outside the gene matches. The CDR3 coding sequence is TGTGCCAGCAGGACGGGACTAGCGGGCGGGGGTTCCTACAATGAGCAGTTCTTC. It encodes CASRTGLAGGGSYNEQFF. Full variable domain (outside the CDR3, taken from reference TRBV2 and TRBJ2-1): EPEVTQTPSHQVTQMGQEVILRCVPISNHLYFYWYRQILGQKVEFLVSFYNNEISEKSEIFDDQFSVERPDGSNFTLKIRSTKLEDSAMYFCASRTGLAGGGSYNEQFFGPGTRLTVL.

This clone was found a few times. The V and J genes are TRBV5-4 and TRBJ2-3, with TRBD2 as a possible D gene (6 bases). Trimming took off 0 bases at V and 8 bases at J, with 10 bases between the two ends. Germline CDR1 is SGHNT and CDR2 is YYREEE (reference sequence). The CDR3 runs 13 residues. The DNA for the CDR3 is TGTGCCAGCAGCTTGGTGGGACTTGGTACGCAGTATTTT. Its protein product is CASSLVGLGTQYF. The full variable domain, with the rest looked up from reference TRBV5-4 and TRBJ2-3, is ETGVTQSPTHLIKTRGQQVTLRCSSQSGHNTVSWYQQALGQGPQFIFQYYREEENGRGNFPPRFSGLQFPNYSSELNVNALELDDSALYLCASSLVGLGTQYFGPGTRLTVL.

This clone was observed a few times. The J gene is TRBJ1-1, the V gene TRBV2; 9 positions agree with TRBD1. This CDR3 contains 14 residues. V lost 2 bases and J lost 4; bases outside the gene matches: 2. The germline CDR1 and CDR2 sequences are SNHLY and FYNNEI. CDR3 amino acids: CASSESDRGTEAFF. The CDR3 nucleotides are TGTGCCAGCAGTGAATCGGACAGGGGCACTGAAGCTTTCTTT.

This clone was seen only once. The V gene is TRBV9, the J gene TRBJ2-5, with a tentative D call TRBD2 (5 bases). Germline assignment: CDR1 SGDLS and CDR2 YYNGEE. This CDR3 region has 15 residues. Trimming shortened V by 3 bases and J by 1 base, and 13 bases separated the two germline ends. The CDR3 is CASSGLGVSQETQYF. The CDR3, as DNA: TGTGCCAGCAGCGGATTGGGAGTCAGCCAAGAGACCCAGTACTTC.

The genes are TRBV28 and TRBJ2-1; perhaps TRBD2 as D (6 bases). Germline assignment: CDR1 MDHEN and CDR2 SYDVKM. Trimming cost V 5 bases and J 0 bases, with 14 bases left between them. This CDR3 region has 16 residues. The CDR3 region is CASSPVAVGSYNEQFF. CDR3 sequence (DNA): TGTGCCAGCAGTCCAGTAGCGGTCGGCTCCTACAATGAGCAGTTCTTC.

Written as DNA, the CDR3 is TGTGCCAGTAGCACAACCTCCTTAGGACAGGGGGGTGCGTCTGAGCAGTTCTTC. Its translation: CASSTTSLGQGGASEQFF. V usage is TRBV19 and J usage is TRBJ2-1; TRBD1 aligns across 10 bases. Trimming at V came to 6 bases and at J to 9 bases, leaving 20 bases not matched to a gene. This CDR3 contains 18 residues. Germline CDR1 LNHDA, CDR2 SQIVND (reference sequence).

This rearrangement joins TRBV6-5 to TRBJ1-6; TRBD1 agrees at 12 bases. The germline CDR1 and CDR2 sequences are MNHEY and SVGAGI. V lost 4 bases and J lost 10; bases outside the gene matches: 5. The CDR3 is made up of 15 amino acids. The CDR3 is CASSWGQGALSPLHF. The CDR3 DNA follows: TGTGCCAGCAGTTGGGGACAGGGGGCCTTGTCACCCCTCCACTTT.

CDR3 nucleotides: TGTGCCAGCAGGACTAGCGGGAGTAGGGAGACCCAGTACTTC. Amino acid sequence: CASRTSGSRETQYF. The chain employs TRBV28 and TRBJ2-5; 12 bases are a match to TRBD2. CDR1 MDHEN and CDR2 SYDVKM come from the germline V gene. There are 14 residues in the CDR3. Unmatched junction bases numbered 4, after V lost 6 bases and J lost 5 bases.

This clone was seen a handful of times. The V call is TRBV9, the J call TRBJ2-1; 13 positions agree with TRBD2. The junction had 5 bases not matched to a gene; V was cut back by 4 bases and J by 1 base. Germline V gene sequence: CDR1 SGDLS, CDR2 YYNGEE. The CDR3 length is 17 residues. CDR3 nucleotides: TGTGCCAGCAGCCCCCGACTAGCGGGGGGATCCTACAATGAGCAGTTCTTC. This sequence encodes CASSPRLAGGSYNEQFF. The complete variable domain, with remaining parts taken from reference TRBV9 and TRBJ2-1, reads DSGVTQTPKHLITATGQRVTLRCSPRSGDLSVYWYQQSLDQGLQFLIQYYNGEERAKGNILERFSAQQFPDLHSELNLSSLELGDSALYFCASSPRLAGGSYNEQFFGPGTRLTVL.

The genes are TRBV19 and TRBJ2-2; possible D gene TRBD2, 5 bases. CDR1 is LNHDA, CDR2 SQIVND, per germline (reference sequence). The CDR3 spans 11 residues. The ends were cut back, 7 bases at V and 5 bases at J, with 5 bases in the middle. CDR3: CASTGTGELFF. In DNA, the CDR3 is TGTGCCAGTACGGGAACCGGGGAGCTGTTTTTT.

The chain has TRBV27 and TRBJ2-5; 9 nucleotides agree with TRBD1. After removal of 3 bases from V and 5 bases from J, the junction contained 4 bases not matched to a gene. CDR3 length equals 14 residues. Per the germline V gene, CDR1 is MNHEY and CDR2 is SMNVEV (reference sequence). The CDR3 nucleotides are TGTGCCAGCAGTTTGACAGGGGGATCGGAGACCCAGTACTTC. Amino acids: CASSLTGGSETQYF.

The chain recombines TRBV3-1 (or the pseudogene TRBV3-2) with TRBJ1-1; unclear D gene. Trimming cost V 4 bases and J 11 bases, with 20 bases left between them. The CDR3 has 14 residues. Germline assignment: CDR1 LGHDT and CDR2 YNNKEL (reference sequence). CDR3 DNA sequence: TGTGCCAGCAGCCCCTCGTCGCGGCCTAGTGACGCTTTCTTT. Translation: CASSPSSRPSDAFF.

Concerning this clone: It may be a read error: a sequence one base away is much more abundant. This chain joins TRBV2 and TRBJ2-5; D remains unclear. The CDR3 consists of 11 residues. Germline CDR1 reads SNHLY; CDR2 reads FYNNEI. Trimming removed 7 bases at V and 0 bases at J, with 3 bases between. The DNA of the CDR3 is TGTGCCAGCACGTACCAAGAGACCCAGTACTTC. This codes for CASTYQETQYF.

This chain links TRBV11-3 with TRBJ2-1, with D unclear. The V end lost 1 base, the J end lost 7 bases, and 11 bases lay between the germline ends. CDR1 is SGHNT and CDR2 is YENEEA in the germline V gene. The CDR3 has 14 amino acids. CDR3 loop: CASSLGTTGNEQFF. CDR3 DNA sequence: TGTGCCAGCAGCTTAGGAACGACCGGGAATGAGCAGTTCTTC.

The chain links TRBV24-1 to TRBJ2-6; 7 bases are a match to TRBD1. The CDR3 consists of 17 residues. The trim removed 4 bases at V and 0 bases at J, leaving 5 bases unmatched. Germline lookup yields CDR1 KGHDR and CDR2 SFDVKD. The CDR3 sequence is CATSDRDSHSGANVLTF. Written as DNA, the CDR3 is TGTGCCACCAGTGACCGGGACAGCCACTCTGGGGCCAACGTCCTGACTTTC.

J is TRBJ2-3 and V is TRBV2; 7 bases are a match to TRBD1. J lost 1 base, V lost 7 bases, and 5 bases had no gene match. The CDR3 consists of 14 residues. Per germline, CDR1 SNHLY and CDR2 FYNNEI. This chain's CDR3 is CASTRDRGTDTQYF. The CDR3 bases are TGTGCCAGCACGAGGGACAGAGGCACAGATACGCAGTATTTT.

The rearrangement links TRBV5-1 to TRBJ1-2; D ambiguous. CDR1 is SGHRS, CDR2 YFSETQ, per germline. CDR3 length: 14 residues. Deletions cut 3 bases from V and 1 base from J, with 10 bases between. The CDR3 DNA reads TGCGCCAGCAGCTCGGCGGGGATTAACTATGGCTACACCTTC. Translating it yields CASSSAGINYGYTF.

This clone was counted a few times. The rearrangement joins TRBV7-9 to TRBJ1-3; D perhaps matches TRBD1 (5 bases). There are 16 residues in the CDR3. V was clipped by 5 bases and J by 0 bases, with 14 bases between them. Germline V lookup: CDR1 SEHNR, CDR2 FQNEAQ (reference sequence). The CDR3 protein is CASSTQGLHSGNTIYF. The DNA for the CDR3 is TGTGCCAGCAGCACCCAGGGACTGCACTCTGGAAACACCATATATTTT.

The J gene is TRBJ2-7, the V gene TRBV29-1; 7 bases are a match to TRBD1. This CDR3 has 13 amino acids. Germline CDR1 and CDR2: SQVTM and ANQGSEA. After removal of 6 bases from V and 6 bases from J, the junction contained 11 bases not matched to a gene. Written as DNA, the CDR3 is TGCAGCGTCGGACAGGCCCTGGGGTCCGAGCAGTACTTC. Amino acids: CSVGQALGSEQYF.

The chain links TRBV7-6 to TRBJ2-3, with 8 bases fitting TRBD1. The CDR3 covers 16 residues. From germline, CDR1 is SGHVS and CDR2 FNYEAQ. J gave up 4 bases and V 5 bases, and 11 bases lay outside the gene matches. The CDR3 sequence is CASSQGTGLSADTQYF. The CDR3 nucleotides read TGTGCCAGCAGCCAAGGGACAGGTCTATCTGCAGATACGCAGTATTTT.

The V gene is TRBV12-3 or TRBV12-4, the J gene TRBJ2-7; 7 nucleotides agree with TRBD2. This CDR3 has 13 amino acids. The V and J ends lost 2 bases and 2 bases, in that order; junction bases with no gene match: 0. The DNA of the CDR3 is TGTGCCAGCAGTTTACGGGAGGCCTACGAGCAGTACTTC. It is translated as CASSLREAYEQYF.

This clone was found a few times. In DNA, the CDR3 is TGCAGTGCTAGTGTGGGCAGGCAGACGACCCAGTACTTC. Its protein is CSASVGRQTTQYF. The rearrangement joins TRBV20-1 to TRBJ2-5, with unresolved D. The germline CDR1 and CDR2 sequences are DFQATT and SNEGSKA (reference sequence). The CDR3 runs 13 residues. V was trimmed by 3 bases and J by 7 bases, leaving 15 bases between them.

This clone was recorded at least ten times. The genes are TRBV4-2 and TRBJ1-5; TRBD1 matches 9 bases. CDR3 size: 16 residues. Germline V CDR1 and CDR2: LGHNA, YNFKEQ. The junction had 5 bases not matched to a gene; V was cut back by 3 bases and J by 2 bases. In DNA form, the CDR3 reads TGTGCCAGCAGCCACGATAGGACAGGGGGCAATCAGCCCCAGCATTTT. Protein product: CASSHDRTGGNQPQHF.

The CDR3 DNA reads as TGTGCCAGCTTCTTAGCGGGCTCGGGATACTATGGCTACACCTTC. As protein: CASFLAGSGYYGYTF. The chain joins TRBV28 to TRBJ1-2; D is uncertain. Trimming removed 8 bases at V and 3 bases at J, with 19 bases between. The CDR3 is 15 residues long. CDR1 and CDR2 (germline): MDHEN, SYDVKM.

The chain's CDR3 is CASSHPQRGLNTEAFF. As DNA, the CDR3 is TGCGCCAGCAGCCACCCACAAAGGGGCTTGAACACTGAAGCTTTCTTT. This chain uses TRBV5-1 with TRBJ1-1, with D possibly being TRBD1 (5 bases). The CDR3 covers 16 residues. V was clipped by 4 bases and J by 0 bases, with 16 bases between them. Germline values: CDR1 SGHRS, CDR2 YFSETQ.